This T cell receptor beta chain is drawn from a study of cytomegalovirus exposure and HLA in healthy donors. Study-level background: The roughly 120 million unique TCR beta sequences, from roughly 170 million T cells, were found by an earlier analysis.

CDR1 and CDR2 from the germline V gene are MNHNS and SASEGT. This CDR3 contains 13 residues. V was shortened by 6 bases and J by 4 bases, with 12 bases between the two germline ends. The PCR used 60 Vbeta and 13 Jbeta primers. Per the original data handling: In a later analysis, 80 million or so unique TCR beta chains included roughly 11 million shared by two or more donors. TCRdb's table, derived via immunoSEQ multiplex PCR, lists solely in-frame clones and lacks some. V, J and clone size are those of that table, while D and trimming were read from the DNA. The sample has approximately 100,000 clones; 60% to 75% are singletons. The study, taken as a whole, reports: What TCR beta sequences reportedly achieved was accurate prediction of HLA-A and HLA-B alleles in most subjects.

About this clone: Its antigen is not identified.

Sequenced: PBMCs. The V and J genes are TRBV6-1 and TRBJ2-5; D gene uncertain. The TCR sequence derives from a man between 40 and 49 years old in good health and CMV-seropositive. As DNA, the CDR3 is TGTGCCAGCAGGCCACGGTTCCGAGAGACCCAGTACTTC. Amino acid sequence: CASRPRFRETQYF.